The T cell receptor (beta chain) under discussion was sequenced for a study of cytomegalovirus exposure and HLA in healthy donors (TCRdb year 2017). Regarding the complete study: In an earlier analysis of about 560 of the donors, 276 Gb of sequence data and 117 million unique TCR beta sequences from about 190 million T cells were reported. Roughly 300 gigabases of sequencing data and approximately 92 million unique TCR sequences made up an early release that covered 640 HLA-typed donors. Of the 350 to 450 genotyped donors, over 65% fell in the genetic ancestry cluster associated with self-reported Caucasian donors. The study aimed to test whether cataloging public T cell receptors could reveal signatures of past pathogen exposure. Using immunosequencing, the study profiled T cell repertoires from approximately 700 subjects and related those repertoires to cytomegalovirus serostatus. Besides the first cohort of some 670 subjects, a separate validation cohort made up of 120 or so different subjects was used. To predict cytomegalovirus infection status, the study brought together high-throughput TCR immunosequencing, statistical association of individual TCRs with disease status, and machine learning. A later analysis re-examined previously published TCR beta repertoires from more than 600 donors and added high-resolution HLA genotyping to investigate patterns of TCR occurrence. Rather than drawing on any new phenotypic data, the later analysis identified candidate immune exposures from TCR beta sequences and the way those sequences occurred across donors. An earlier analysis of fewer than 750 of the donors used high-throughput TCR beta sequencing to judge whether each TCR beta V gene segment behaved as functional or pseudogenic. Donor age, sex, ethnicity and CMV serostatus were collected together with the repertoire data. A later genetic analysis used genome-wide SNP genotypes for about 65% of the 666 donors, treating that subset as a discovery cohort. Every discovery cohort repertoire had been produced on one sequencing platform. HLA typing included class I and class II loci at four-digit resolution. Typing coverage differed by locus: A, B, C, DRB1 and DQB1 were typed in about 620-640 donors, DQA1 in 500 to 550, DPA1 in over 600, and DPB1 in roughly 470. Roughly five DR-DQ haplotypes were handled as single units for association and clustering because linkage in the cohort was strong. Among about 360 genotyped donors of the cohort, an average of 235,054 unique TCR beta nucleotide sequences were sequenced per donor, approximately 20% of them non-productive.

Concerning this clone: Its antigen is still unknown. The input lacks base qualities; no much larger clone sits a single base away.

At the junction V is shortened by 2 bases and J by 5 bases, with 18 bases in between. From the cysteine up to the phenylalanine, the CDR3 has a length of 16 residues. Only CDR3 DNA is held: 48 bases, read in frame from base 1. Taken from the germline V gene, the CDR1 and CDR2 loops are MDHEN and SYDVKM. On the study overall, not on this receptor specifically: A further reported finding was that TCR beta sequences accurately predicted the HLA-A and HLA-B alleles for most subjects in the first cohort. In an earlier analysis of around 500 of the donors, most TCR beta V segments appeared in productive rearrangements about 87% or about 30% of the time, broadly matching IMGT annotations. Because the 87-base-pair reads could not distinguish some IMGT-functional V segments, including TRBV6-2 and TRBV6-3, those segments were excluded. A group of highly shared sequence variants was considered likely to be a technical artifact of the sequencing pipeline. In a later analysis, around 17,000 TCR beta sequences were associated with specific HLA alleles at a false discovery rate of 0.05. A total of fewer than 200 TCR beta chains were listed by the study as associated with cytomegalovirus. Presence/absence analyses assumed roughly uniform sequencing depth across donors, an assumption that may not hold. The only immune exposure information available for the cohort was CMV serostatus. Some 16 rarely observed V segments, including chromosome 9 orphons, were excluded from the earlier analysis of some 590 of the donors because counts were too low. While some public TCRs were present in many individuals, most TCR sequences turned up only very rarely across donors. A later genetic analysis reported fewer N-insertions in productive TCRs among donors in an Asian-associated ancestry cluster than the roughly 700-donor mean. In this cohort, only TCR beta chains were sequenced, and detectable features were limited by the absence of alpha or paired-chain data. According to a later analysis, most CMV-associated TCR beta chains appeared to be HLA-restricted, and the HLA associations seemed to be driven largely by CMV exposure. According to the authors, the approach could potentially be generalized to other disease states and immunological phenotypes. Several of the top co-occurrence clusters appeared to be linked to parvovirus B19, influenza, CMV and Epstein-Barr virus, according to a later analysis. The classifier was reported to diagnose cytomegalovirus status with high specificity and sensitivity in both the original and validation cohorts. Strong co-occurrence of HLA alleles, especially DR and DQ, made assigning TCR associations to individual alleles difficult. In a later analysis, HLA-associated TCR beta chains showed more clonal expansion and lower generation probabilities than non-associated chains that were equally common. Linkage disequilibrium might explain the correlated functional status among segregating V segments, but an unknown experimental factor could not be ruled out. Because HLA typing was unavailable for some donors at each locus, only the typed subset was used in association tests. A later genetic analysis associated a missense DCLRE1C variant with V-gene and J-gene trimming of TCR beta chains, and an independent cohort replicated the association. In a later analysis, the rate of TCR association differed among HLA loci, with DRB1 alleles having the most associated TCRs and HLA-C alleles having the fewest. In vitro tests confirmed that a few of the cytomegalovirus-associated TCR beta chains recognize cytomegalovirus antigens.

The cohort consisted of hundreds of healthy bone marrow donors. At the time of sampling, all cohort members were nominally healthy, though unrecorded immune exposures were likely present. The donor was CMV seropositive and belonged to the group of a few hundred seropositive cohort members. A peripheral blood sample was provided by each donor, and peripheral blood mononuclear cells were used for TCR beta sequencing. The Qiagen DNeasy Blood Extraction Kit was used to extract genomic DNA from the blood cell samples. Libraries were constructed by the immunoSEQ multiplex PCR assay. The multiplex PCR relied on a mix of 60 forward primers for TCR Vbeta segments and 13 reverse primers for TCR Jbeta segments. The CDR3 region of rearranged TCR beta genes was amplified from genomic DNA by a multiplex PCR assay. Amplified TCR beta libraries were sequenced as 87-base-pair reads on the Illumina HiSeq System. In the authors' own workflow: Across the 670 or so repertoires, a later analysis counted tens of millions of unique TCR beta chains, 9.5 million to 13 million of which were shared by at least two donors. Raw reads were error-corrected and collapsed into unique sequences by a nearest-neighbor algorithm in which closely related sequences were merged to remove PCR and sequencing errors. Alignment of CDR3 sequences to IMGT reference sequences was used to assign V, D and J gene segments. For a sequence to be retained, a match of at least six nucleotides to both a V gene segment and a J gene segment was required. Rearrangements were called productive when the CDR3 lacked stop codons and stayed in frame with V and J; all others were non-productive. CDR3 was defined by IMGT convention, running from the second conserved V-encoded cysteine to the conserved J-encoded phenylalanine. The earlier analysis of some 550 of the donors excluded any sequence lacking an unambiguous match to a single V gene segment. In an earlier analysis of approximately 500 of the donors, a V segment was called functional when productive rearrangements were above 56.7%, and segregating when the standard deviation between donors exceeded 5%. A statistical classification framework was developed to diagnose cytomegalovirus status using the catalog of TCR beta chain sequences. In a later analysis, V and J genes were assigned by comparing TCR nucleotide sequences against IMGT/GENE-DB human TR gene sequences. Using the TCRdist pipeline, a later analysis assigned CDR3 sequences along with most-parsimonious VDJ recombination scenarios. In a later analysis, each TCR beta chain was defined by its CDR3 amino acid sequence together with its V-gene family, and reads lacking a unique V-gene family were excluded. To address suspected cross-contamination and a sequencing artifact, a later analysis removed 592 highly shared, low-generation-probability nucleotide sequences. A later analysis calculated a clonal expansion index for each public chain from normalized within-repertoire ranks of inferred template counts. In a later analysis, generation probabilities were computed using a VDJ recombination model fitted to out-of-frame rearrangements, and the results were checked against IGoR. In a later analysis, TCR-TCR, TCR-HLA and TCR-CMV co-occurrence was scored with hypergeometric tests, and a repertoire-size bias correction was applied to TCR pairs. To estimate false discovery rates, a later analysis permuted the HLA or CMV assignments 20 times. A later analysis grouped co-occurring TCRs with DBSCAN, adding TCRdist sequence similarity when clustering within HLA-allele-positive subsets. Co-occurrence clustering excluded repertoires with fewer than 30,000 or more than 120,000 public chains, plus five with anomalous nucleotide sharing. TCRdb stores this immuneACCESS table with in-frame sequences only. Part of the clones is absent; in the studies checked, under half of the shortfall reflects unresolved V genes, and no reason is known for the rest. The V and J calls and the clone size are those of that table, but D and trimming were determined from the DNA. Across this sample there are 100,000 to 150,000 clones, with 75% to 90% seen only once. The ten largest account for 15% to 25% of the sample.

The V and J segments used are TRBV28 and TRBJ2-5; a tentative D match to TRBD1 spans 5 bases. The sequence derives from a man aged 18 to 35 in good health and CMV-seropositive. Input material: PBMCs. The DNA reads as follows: TGTGCCAGCAGTTTAACCCAGGGCTCGCACTTGGAGACCCAGTACTTC. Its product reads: CASSLTQGSHLETQYF.